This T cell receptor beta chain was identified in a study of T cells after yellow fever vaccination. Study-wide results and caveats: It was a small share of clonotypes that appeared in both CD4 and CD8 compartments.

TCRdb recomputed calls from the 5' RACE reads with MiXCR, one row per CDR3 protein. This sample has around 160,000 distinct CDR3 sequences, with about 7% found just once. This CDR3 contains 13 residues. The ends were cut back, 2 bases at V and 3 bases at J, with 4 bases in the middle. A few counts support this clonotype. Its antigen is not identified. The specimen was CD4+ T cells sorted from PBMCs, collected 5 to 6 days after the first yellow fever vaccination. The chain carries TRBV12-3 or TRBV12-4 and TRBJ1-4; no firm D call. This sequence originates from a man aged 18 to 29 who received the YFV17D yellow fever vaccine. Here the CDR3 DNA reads TGTGCCAGCAGTTTAATGTCTAATGAAAAACTGTTTTTT. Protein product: CASSLMSNEKLFF.